This entry concerns a single T cell receptor (beta chain). Its antigen is unknown. All CD8+ T cell subsets were sorted in triplicate at hundreds of thousands of cells each. The CDR3 has 12 residues. Germline values: CDR1 SGHRS, CDR2 YFSETQ. These data come from a study of CXCR3-negative and CXCR3-positive naive CD8 T cells. Study findings and constraints: CXCR3-expressing naive cells carried TRB CDR3s more hydrophobic than those of CXCR3-negative naive cells.

The authors prepared UMI-labeled TRB cDNA libraries by 5' RACE. TCRdb reanalyzed the 5' RACE reads and collapses them to one entry per CDR3 protein, without DNA. In all, the sample yields tens of thousands of distinct CDR3 sequences. V gene TRBV5-1 combines with J gene TRBJ2-7; there is no DNA to check the TCRdb D call of TRBD1. What was sequenced was naive CXCR3+ CD8+ T cells from blood. Subset noted: CD45RO-CCR7+CD27+CD95- naive CD8+ T cells expressing CXCR3 (TNR3+). The receptor comes from a human donor in good health. Some clones in this sample may be carry-over from other donors' samples. The CDR3 loop reads CASSSGFYEQYF.